Each of the 9 T cell receptor beta chains below was sequenced from the same sample in a study of cytomegalovirus exposure and HLA in healthy donors. It was with 60 Vbeta and 13 Jbeta primers that the PCR ran. The assay was immunoSEQ multiplex PCR, and TCRdb's table has in-frame clones only and misses some. The sample carries 140,000 to 150,000 clones, less than 85% recorded once. The sample consisted of PBMCs. These receptors came from a man aged 35-49 years in good health and CMV-seronegative.

The chain uses TRBV5-4 and TRBJ1-4; D may be TRBD1 (6 bases). Germline V gene lookup returns CDR1 SGHNT and CDR2 YYREEE (reference sequence). The V end lost 0 bases, the J end lost 7 bases, and 16 bases lay between the germline ends. CDR3 length equals 16 residues. This CDR3 is CASSLATGGAREKLFF. In DNA, the CDR3 is TGTGCCAGCAGCTTGGCCACTGGGGGGGCTCGTGAAAAACTGTTTTTT.

The chain carries TRBV21-1 and TRBJ2-5; the D call in the table, TRBD1, was not verified against the DNA. TRBV21-1 is marked as a pseudogene. The CDR3 runs 16 residues. The CDR3 DNA follows: TGTGCCAGCAGCAAAGAAGGGACAGGGGGCCAAGAGACCCAGTACTTC. The encoded protein is CASSKEGTGGQETQYF.

This chain joins TRBV5-1 and TRBJ2-1, with TRBD1 matching over 8 bases. Germline-derived CDR1 and CDR2 are SGHRS and YFSETQ. The J segment lost 5 bases and the V segment lost 6 bases, leaving 10 bases of the junction unmatched. This CDR3 comprises 15 residues. The CDR3 is CASTTPGQGDNEQFF. The CDR3 coding sequence is TGCGCCAGCACCACCCCCGGACAGGGTGACAATGAGCAGTTCTTC.

The chain combines TRBV27 with TRBJ2-7; TRBD2 might be the D (5 bases). Germline V gene lookup returns CDR1 MNHEY and CDR2 SMNVEV (reference sequence). This CDR3 has 14 residues. Trimming removed 0 bases from V and 7 bases from J, with 13 bases in between. In DNA form, the CDR3 reads TGTGCCAGCAGTTTATCGGGAGACGCAGGTGAGCAGTACTTC. Translating it yields CASSLSGDAGEQYF.

The chain couples TRBV13 to TRBJ2-2, with a possible D match to TRBD2 (5 bases). Trimming took 5 bases from V and 4 from J, leaving 20 bases between them. Germline CDR1 and CDR2: PRHDT and FYEKMQ (reference sequence). The CDR3 runs to 17 residues. The CDR3: CASSPTEGSGSTGELFF. The CDR3 nucleotides are TGTGCCAGCAGCCCAACTGAGGGATCAGGAAGCACCGGGGAGCTGTTTTTT.

The rearrangement uses TRBV15 and TRBJ1-4; D is possibly TRBD1 (5 bases). The CDR3 contains 18 residues. Germline values: CDR1 LNHNV, CDR2 YYDKDF (reference sequence). The ends were cut back, 1 base at V and 5 bases at J, with 20 bases in the middle. The CDR3 is CATSRVSLAGSLNEKLFF. The DNA for the CDR3 is TGTGCCACCAGCAGAGTTTCCCTTGCAGGGTCCTTAAATGAAAAACTGTTTTTT.

The chain joins TRBV6-5 to TRBJ1-2, with 8 bases identical to TRBD1. J was trimmed by 8 bases and V by 4 bases; bases with no gene match: 9. Germline V gene data show CDR1 as MNHEY and CDR2 as SVGAGI. The CDR3 is 14 amino acids. CDR3 DNA: TGTGCCAGCAGTTGGTCGGGACAGGCATCCGGCTACACCTTC. This gives the protein CASSWSGQASGYTF.

This chain uses TRBV10-2 with TRBJ2-2, with 10 bases lining up with TRBD2. J was trimmed by 5 bases and V by 7 bases; bases with no gene match: 4. The CDR3 loop spans 14 amino acids. The V gene's germline CDR1 is WSHSY and CDR2 SAAADI. The CDR3 region is CASKAGGITGELFF. In nucleotides, the CDR3 is TGCGCCAGCAAAGCGGGAGGGATAACCGGGGAGCTGTTTTTT.

This clone was seen just once. V and J are TRBV7-9 and TRBJ1-5; tentatively, D is TRBD1 (6 bases). Per germline, CDR1 SEHNR and CDR2 FQNEAQ (reference sequence). Trimming cost V 2 bases and J 8 bases, with 13 bases left between them. The CDR3 totals 14 residues. CDR3 residues: CASSLTGLGEPQHF. CDR3 nucleotide sequence: TGTGCCAGCAGCTTAACAGGGCTGGGGGAGCCCCAGCATTTT. Supplemented by reference TRBV7-9 and TRBJ1-5, the full variable domain reads DTGVSQNPRHKITKRGQNVTFRCDPISEHNRLYWYRQTLGQGPEFLTYFQNEAQLEKSRLLSDRFSAERPKGSFSTLEIQRTEQGDSAMYLCASSLTGLGEPQHFGDGTRLSIL.